Each of the 20 T cell receptor beta chains below was sequenced from the same sample in a study of beta chain features in type 1 diabetes. The isolated RNA, all of it, was reverse transcribed, so expressed TCRB transcripts were what got sequenced. TCRdb keeps only in-frame clones here, not all; method: immunoSEQ multiplex PCR. This sample has approximately 84,000 clones, with roughly 34% found just once. Source material: stem cell memory CD4+ T cells from blood. These receptors were collected from a young woman in good health.

The genes are TRBV4-2 and TRBJ1-1; D is ambiguous. The CDR3 totals 15 residues. V dropped 0 bases and J dropped 2 bases, with 10 bases sitting between them. Germline V CDR1 and CDR2: LGHNA, YNFKEQ. DNA of the CDR3: TGTGCCAGCAGCCAAGAGGCAGGAACCAACACTGAAGCTTTCTTT. This translates into CASSQEAGTNTEAFF.

This clone appeared a few times. The V and J genes are TRBV7-3 and TRBJ1-5, with D tentatively TRBD1 (5 bases). The V gene lost 4 bases and the J gene lost 4 bases, with 8 bases spanning the gap. The CDR3 length is 13 residues. The germline V gene has CDR1 SGHTA and CDR2 FQGTGA. The CDR3 is CASSSDRNQPQHF. The CDR3 DNA follows: TGTGCCAGCAGCTCAGACAGAAATCAGCCCCAGCATTTT.

The table lists this clone with a few counts. The chain links TRBV11-2 to TRBJ2-4; 9 bases line up with TRBD2. In germline, CDR1 is SGHAT, CDR2 FQNNGV. The length of the CDR3 is 12 residues. The V segment lost 6 bases and the J segment 8 bases; nucleotides outside the gene matches: 2. This CDR3 is CASRRGGDIQYF. The CDR3 DNA follows: TGTGCCAGCAGGCGGGGGGGAGACATTCAGTACTTC.

The chain carries TRBV5-4 and TRBJ2-3; 10 bases agree with TRBD2. The CDR3 has 16 residues. Per the germline V gene, CDR1 is SGHNT and CDR2 is YYREEE (reference sequence). After removal of 4 bases from V and 0 bases from J, the junction contained 5 bases not matched to a gene. CDR3 sequence (DNA): TGTGCCAGCAGCCTCAAGCGGGAGGGGAGCACAGATACGCAGTATTTT. It specifies CASSLKREGSTDTQYF.

This clone was recorded once. This rearrangement joins TRBV4-2 to TRBJ2-3; D not certain. V lost 0 bases and J 1 base, leaving 14 bases between the germline ends. This CDR3 has 17 amino acids. The germline gives CDR1 LGHNA, CDR2 YNFKEQ. CDR3 sequence reads: CASSQDILGRGTDTQYF. As DNA, the CDR3 is TGTGCCAGCAGCCAAGATATACTTGGGCGAGGCACAGATACGCAGTATTTT.

The chain uses TRBV18 and TRBJ1-1; D is possibly TRBD1 (6 bases). The CDR3 runs 12 residues. Germline-derived CDR1 and CDR2 are KGHSH and LQKENI. The V end was cut by 6 bases, the J end by 7 bases, with 12 bases between. In DNA form, the CDR3 reads TGTGCCAGCTCCCTAAACAGGGATGAAGCTTTCTTT. It specifies CASSLNRDEAFF. Variable domain in full (rest from reference TRBV18 and TRBJ1-1): NAGVMQNPRHLVRRRGQEARLRCSPMKGHSHVYWYRQLPEEGLKFMVYLQKENIIDESGMPKERFSAEFPKEGPSILRIQQVVRGDSAAYFCASSLNRDEAFFGQGTRLTVV.

Turning to this clone: The junction departs from the called germline gene at one end, perhaps through a read error. This chain joins TRBV7-9 and TRBJ2-3; 13 bases fit TRBD2. The CDR3 is 13 amino acids. Per the germline V gene, CDR1 is SEHNR and CDR2 is FQNEAQ (reference sequence). The CDR3 DNA follows: TGTGCCAGCAGCTCCACCGGGACTAGCGGGGTCGATTTT. Protein sequence: CASSSTGTSGVDF.

DNA for the CDR3: TGTGCCAGTAGCCTACGGGGGAGGGGGAGAAACACCGGGGAGCTGTTTTTT. Amino acid sequence: CASSLRGRGRNTGELFF. The chain joins TRBV19 to TRBJ2-2; D perhaps matches TRBD2 (7 bases). Trimming cost V 6 bases and J 2 bases, with 19 bases left between them. Germline V gene data show CDR1 as LNHDA and CDR2 as SQIVND (reference sequence). The CDR3 has 17 residues. The full variable domain, rest sourced from reference TRBV19 and TRBJ2-2, is DGGITQSPKYLFRKEGQNVTLSCEQNLNHDAMYWYRQDPGQGLRLIYYSQIVNDFQKGDIAEGYSVSREKKESFPLTVTSAQKNPTAFYLCASSLRGRGRNTGELFFGEGSRLTVL.

This clone occurred a few times. CDR3 sequence: CASTEDSYEQYF. Written as DNA, the CDR3 is TGTGCCAGCACCGAGGACAGCTACGAGCAGTACTTC. The V call is TRBV6-1, the J call TRBJ2-7; D might be TRBD1 (6 bases). V gave up 7 bases and J gave up 3 bases, with 10 bases separating them. Germline loops: CDR1 MNHNS, CDR2 SASEGT. This CDR3 has 12 amino acids.

The chain couples TRBV5-1 to TRBJ1-2; the D is unclear. The CDR3 covers 14 residues. Germline CDR1 reads SGHRS; CDR2 reads YFSETQ. Trimming took 0 bases from V and 10 from J, leaving 16 bases between them. Here the CDR3 reads CASSLAAGSRDYTF. CDR3 DNA sequence: TGCGCCAGCAGCTTGGCCGCGGGAAGCCGAGACTACACCTTC.

This clone was seen a handful of times. The rearrangement joins TRBV5-6 to TRBJ1-2; 9 bases agree with TRBD1. After removal of 5 bases from V and 6 bases from J, the junction contained 5 bases not matched to a gene. The V gene's germline CDR1 is SGHDT and CDR2 YYEEEE. The CDR3 consists of 13 residues. The CDR3 region has the DNA TGTGCCAGCAGACAACAGGGGGCAGATGGCTACACCTTC. This gives the protein CASRQQGADGYTF.

In the case of this clone: The sample carries other DNA sequences with the same CDR3. The chain links TRBV5-1 to TRBJ1-1, with 8 bases that match TRBD1. Germline values: CDR1 SGHRS, CDR2 YFSETQ. The CDR3 extends over 15 amino acids. J was trimmed by 1 base and V by 0 bases; bases with no gene match: 2. CDR3 DNA sequence: TGCGCCAGCAGCTTGGGCGGGACAGGGAACACTGAAGCTTTCTTT. The encoded protein is CASSLGGTGNTEAFF.

This clone has only a few counts. J is TRBJ2-6 and V is TRBV6-5; D is perhaps TRBD2 (5 bases). Germline V gives CDR1 MNHEY, CDR2 SVGAGI. V was pared by 9 bases and J by 2 bases, with 14 bases between. The CDR3 length is 15 residues. CDR3 in amino acids: CASRQFGAGANVLTF. CDR3 in DNA: TGTGCCAGTCGACAATTCGGGGCTGGGGCCAACGTCCTGACTTTC.

The chain couples TRBV5-1 to TRBJ1-5; 7 bases are a match to TRBD1. CDR1 and CDR2 from the germline V gene are SGHRS and YFSETQ. The CDR3 has 18 residues. Losses at the gene ends were 4 bases for V and 0 bases for J; bases not matched to a gene: 13. CDR3 protein: CASSARLGQTYSNQPQHF. The CDR3 DNA is TGCGCCAGCAGCGCCCGACTGGGACAGACGTATAGCAATCAGCCCCAGCATTTT.

The chain has TRBV7-2 and TRBJ2-5; 7 bases align to TRBD1. CDR1 and CDR2 from the germline V gene are SGHTA and FQGNSA. V trimming: 5 bases; J trimming: 3 bases; junction bases outside the gene matches: 6. The CDR3 runs 14 residues. The CDR3 DNA sequence: TGTGCCAGCAGCCCGGGACAGAGGAAAGAGACCCAGTACTTC. Translation: CASSPGQRKETQYF.

Only a few counts were recorded for this clone. This rearrangement joins TRBV4-1 to TRBJ1-1; a possible D gene is TRBD1 (5 bases). From germline, CDR1 is MGHRA and CDR2 YSYEKL. V was trimmed by 3 bases and J by 1 base, leaving 6 bases between them. This CDR3 is built from 13 residues. CDR3 in DNA: TGCGCCAGCAGCCACGGACAGAACACTGAAGCTTTCTTT. This codes for CASSHGQNTEAFF.

The sample holds a few counts of this clone. J is TRBJ2-1 and V is TRBV10-1; a weak D match, TRBD1 (6 bases). Germline CDR1 reads WNHNN; CDR2 reads SYGVQD (reference sequence). CDR3 size: 17 residues. Trimming shortened V by 0 bases and J by 0 bases, and 12 bases separated the two germline ends. CDR3 loop: CASSESRTASSYNEQFF. In DNA form, the CDR3 reads TGCGCCAGCAGTGAGTCTCGGACAGCGAGCTCCTACAATGAGCAGTTCTTC.

V is TRBV19 and J is TRBJ1-5, with D possibly being TRBD1 (6 bases). Germline V lookup: CDR1 LNHDA, CDR2 SQIVND (reference sequence). The CDR3 spans 14 residues. Trimming left V 3 bases short and J 5 bases short, with 11 bases between. The DNA of the CDR3 is TGTGCCAGTAGTATCCCCCAGGGGCATCAGCCCCAGCATTTT. Translation gives CASSIPQGHQPQHF.

This clone appeared a single time. The V call is TRBV6-5, the J call TRBJ1-1; D ambiguous. The CDR3 totals 15 residues. Trimming pared 0 bases from V and 0 bases from J, leaving 8 bases between. The V gene's germline CDR1 is MNHEY and CDR2 SVGAGI. The CDR3, as DNA: TGTGCCAGCAGTTACTCTGCAGTCATGAACACTGAAGCTTTCTTT. The encoded protein is CASSYSAVMNTEAFF.

The chain joins TRBV5-1 to TRBJ2-3, with 10 bases aligning to TRBD1. V was pared by 7 bases and J by 4 bases, with 6 bases of the junction left unmatched. The length of the CDR3 is 14 residues. Germline V gene data show CDR1 as SGHRS and CDR2 as YFSETQ. CDR3 in DNA: TGCGCCAGCGGACTGACAGGGGGCTCAGATACGCAGTATTTT. It translates to CASGLTGGSDTQYF. Looking up the rest from reference TRBV5-1 and TRBJ2-3 gives the full variable domain: KAGVTQTPRYLIKTRGQQVTLSCSPISGHRSVSWYQQTPGQGLQFLFEYFSETQRNKGNFPGRFSGRQFSNSRSEMNVSTLELGDSALYLCASGLTGGSDTQYFGPGTRLTVL.